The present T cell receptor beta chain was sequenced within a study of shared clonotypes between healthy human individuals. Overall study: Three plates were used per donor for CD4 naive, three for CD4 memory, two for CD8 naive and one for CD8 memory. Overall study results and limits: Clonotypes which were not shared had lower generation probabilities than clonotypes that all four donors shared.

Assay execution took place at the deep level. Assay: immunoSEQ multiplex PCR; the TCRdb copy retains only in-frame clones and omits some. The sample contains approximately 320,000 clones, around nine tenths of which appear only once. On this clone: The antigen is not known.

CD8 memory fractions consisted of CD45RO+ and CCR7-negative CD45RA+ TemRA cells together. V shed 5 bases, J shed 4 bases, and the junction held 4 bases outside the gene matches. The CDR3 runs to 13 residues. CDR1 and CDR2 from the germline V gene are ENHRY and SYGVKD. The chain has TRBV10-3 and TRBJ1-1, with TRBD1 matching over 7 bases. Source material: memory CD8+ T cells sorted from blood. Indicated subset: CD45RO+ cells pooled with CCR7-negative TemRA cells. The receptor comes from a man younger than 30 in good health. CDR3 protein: CAISPGGSTEAFF. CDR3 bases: TGTGCCATCAGTCCAGGGGGGAGCACTGAAGCTTTCTTT.